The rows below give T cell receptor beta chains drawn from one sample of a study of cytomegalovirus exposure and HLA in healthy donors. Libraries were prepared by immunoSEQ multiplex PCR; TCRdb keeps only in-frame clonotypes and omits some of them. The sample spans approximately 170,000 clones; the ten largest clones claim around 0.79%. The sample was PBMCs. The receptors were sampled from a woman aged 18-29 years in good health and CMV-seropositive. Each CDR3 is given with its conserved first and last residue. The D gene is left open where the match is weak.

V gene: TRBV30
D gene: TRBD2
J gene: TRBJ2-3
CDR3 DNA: TGTGCCTGGAGCTCCGGGAGGGCCGGCACAGATACGCAGTATTTT
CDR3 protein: CAWSSGRAGTDTQYF

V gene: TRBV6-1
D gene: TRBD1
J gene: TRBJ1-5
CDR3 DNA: TGTGCCAGCAGGGGGACAGGGTACAAACAGCCCCAGCATTTT
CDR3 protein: CASRGTGYKQPQHF

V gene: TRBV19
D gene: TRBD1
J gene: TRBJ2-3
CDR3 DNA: TGTGCCAGTAGGGACAGGGGGACAGATACGCAGTATTTT
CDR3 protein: CASRDRGTDTQYF

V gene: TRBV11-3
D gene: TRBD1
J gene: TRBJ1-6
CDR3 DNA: TGTGCCAGCAGCTCAGAAGGGAAGACAGGGAATTCACCCCTCCACTTT
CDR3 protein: CASSSEGKTGNSPLHF

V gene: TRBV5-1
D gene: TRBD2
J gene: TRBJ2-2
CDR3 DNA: TGCGCCAGCAGCTTGGTCCTAGCGGGAGATGGGGAGCTGTTTTTT
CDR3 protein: CASSLVLAGDGELFF

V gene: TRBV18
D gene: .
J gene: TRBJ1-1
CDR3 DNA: TGTGCCAGCTCACCCGCCCGAGACAGCATGAACACTGAAGCTTTCTTT
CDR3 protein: CASSPARDSMNTEAFF

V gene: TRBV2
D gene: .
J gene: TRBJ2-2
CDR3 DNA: TGTGCCAGCAGTGGGCTAGCGAGTAACACCGGGGAGCTGTTTTTT
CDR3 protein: CASSGLASNTGELFF

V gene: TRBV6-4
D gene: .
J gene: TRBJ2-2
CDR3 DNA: TGTGCCAGCAGTGAGGGGGGCACCGGGGAGCTGTTTTTT
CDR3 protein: CASSEGGTGELFF

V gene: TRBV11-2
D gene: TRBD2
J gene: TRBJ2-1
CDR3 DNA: TGTGCCAGCAGCTCCAGACTAGCGGGCCACAATGAGCAGTTCTTC
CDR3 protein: CASSSRLAGHNEQFF

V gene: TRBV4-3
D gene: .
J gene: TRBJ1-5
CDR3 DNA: TGCGCCAGCAGCCGAACGGGGGAGAACAATCAGCCCCAGCATTTT
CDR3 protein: CASSRTGENNQPQHF

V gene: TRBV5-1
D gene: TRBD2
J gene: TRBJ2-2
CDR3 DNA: TGCGCCAGCAGCTTGGCGGGAGGGAGCACCGGGGAGCTGTTTTTT
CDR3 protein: CASSLAGGSTGELFF

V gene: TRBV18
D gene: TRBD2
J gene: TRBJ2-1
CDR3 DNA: TGTGCCAGCTCAAGGACTAGCGATCAGAGTGAGCAGTTCTTC
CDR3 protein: CASSRTSDQSEQFF

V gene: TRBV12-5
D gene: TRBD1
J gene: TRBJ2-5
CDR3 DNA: TGTGCTAGTGGTTTGCCGGGACAGCAAGAGACCCAGTACTTC
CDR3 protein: CASGLPGQQETQYF

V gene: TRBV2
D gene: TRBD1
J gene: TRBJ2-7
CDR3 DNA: TGTGCCAGGAAAGACAGGGACCAGCAGTACTTC
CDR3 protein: CARKDRDQQYF

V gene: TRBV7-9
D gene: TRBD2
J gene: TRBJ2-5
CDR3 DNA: TGTGCCAGCAGCTTAGATGGTGGCGGGGGAGAGACCCAGTACTTC
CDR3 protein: CASSLDGGGGETQYF

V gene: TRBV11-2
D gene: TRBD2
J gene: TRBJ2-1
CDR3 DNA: TGTGCCAGCAGCCCAGAAGGGGGACTAGGGGATTTCTACAATGAGCAGTTCTTC
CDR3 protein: CASSPEGGLGDFYNEQFF

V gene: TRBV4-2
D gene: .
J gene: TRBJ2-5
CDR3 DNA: TGTGCCAGCAGCCAAGATCGTAGTTATCCGGAGACCCAGTACTTC
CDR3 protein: CASSQDRSYPETQYF

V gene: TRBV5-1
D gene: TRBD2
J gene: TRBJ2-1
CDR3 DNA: TGCGCCAGCAGCCTTGTAGCGGGAGGGCCAAGCAATGAGCAGTTCTTC
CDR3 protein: CASSLVAGGPSNEQFF

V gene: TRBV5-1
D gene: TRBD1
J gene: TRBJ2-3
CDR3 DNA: TGCGCCAGCAGCTTGGTTTCGGGACAGACAACAGATACGCAGTATTTT
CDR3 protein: CASSLVSGQTTDTQYF

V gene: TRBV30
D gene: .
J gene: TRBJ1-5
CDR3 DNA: TGTGCCTGGAGAAGCGGACGAAGCAATCAGCCCCAGCATTTT
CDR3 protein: CAWRSGRSNQPQHF

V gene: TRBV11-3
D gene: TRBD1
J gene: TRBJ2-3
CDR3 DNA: TGTGCCAGCAGCTTAGCTGGGACAGGGAAAGATACGCAGTATTTT
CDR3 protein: CASSLAGTGKDTQYF

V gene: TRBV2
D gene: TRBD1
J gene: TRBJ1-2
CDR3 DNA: TGTGCCAGCAGTGTACAGGGGAATGGCTACACCTTC
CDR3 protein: CASSVQGNGYTF

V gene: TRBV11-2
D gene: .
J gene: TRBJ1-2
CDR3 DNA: TGTGCCAGCAGCTTAGATCGTTCGAACTATGGCTACACCTTC
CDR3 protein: CASSLDRSNYGYTF

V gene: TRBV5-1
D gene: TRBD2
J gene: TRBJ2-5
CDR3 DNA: TGCGCCAGCAGCTCGGCTCCGGGACTAGCGGAGACCCAGTACTTC
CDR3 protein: CASSSAPGLAETQYF

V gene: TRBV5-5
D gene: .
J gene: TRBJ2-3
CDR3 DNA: TGTGCCAGCAGCCTAAGACAGATTCCAGATACGCAGTATTTT
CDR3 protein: CASSLRQIPDTQYF

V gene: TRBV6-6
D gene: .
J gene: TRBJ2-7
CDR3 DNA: TGTGCCAGCAGTTACTCCTCGTTAGAGCAGTACTTC
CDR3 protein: CASSYSSLEQYF

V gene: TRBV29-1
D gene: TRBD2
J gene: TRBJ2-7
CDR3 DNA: TGCAGCGTTGAGGGACTAGCTCCGTTTGACGAGCAGTACTTC
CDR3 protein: CSVEGLAPFDEQYF

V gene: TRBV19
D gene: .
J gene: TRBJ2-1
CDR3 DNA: TGTGCCAGTATGGGAACAGGGTTTAAGAGCTCCTACAATGAGCAGTTCTTC
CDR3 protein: CASMGTGFKSSYNEQFF

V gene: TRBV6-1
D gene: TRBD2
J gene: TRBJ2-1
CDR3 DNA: TGTGCCAGCGCACTAGCGGGAGGTCAATACAATGAGCAGTTCTTC
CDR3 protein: CASALAGGQYNEQFF

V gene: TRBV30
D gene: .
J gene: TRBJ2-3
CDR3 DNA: TGTGCCTGGAGTGACATGATCAATACGCAGTATTTT
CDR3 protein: CAWSDMINTQYF

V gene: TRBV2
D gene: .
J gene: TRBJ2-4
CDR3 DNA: TGTGCCAGCTCGGACTCTCCGGTGGCCAAAAACATTCAGTACTTC
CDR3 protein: CASSDSPVAKNIQYF

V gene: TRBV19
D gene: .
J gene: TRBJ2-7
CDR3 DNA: TGTGCCAGTAGCACCCTACAGGGCTCAATGCCGTACTTC
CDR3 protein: CASSTLQGSMPYF